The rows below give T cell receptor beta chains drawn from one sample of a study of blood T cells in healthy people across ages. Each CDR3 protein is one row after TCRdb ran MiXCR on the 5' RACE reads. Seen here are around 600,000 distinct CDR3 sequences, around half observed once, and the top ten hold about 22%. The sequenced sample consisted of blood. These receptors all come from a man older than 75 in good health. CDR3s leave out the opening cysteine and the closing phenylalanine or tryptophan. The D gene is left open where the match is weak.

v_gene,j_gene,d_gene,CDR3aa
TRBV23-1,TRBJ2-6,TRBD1,ASSPGPGTGFTGANVLT
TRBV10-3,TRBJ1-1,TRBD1,AITEQGAVGTEAF
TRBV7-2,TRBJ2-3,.,ASSLRIDGGGDTQY
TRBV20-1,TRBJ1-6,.,SAREGGRYNSPLH
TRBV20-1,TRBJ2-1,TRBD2,SAPTSGSYNNEQF
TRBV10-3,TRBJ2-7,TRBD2,AVLGGDGVSYEQY
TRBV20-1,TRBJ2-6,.,SALGVAKLSGANVLT
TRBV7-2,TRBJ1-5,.,ACSFDREGNQPQH
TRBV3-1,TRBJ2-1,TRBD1,ASSQDLWQGASEQF
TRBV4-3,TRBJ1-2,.,ASSQEPRYGYT
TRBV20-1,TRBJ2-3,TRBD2,SASAGLAMLTDTQY
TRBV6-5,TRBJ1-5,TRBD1,ASSFRTGRSAPA
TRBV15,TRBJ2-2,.,ATSRGARTNTGELF
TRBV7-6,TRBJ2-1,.,ASSSLGTTEGYEQF
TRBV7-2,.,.,ASSASSYNEQY
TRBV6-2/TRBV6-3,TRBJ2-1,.,ASSYSRHHEQF
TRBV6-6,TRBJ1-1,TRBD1,ASRYNRGHTEAF
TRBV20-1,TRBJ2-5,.,SARDPASGQETQY
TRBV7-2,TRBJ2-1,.,ASSLAAVRGYNEQF
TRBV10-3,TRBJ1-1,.,AISESGKGRGIEAF
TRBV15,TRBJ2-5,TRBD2,ATSSGTSGYQETQY
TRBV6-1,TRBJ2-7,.,ASSGRGARYEQY
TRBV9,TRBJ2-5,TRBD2,ASSVSTSGAQEAQY
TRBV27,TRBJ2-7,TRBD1,ASSPGTVDSSYEQY